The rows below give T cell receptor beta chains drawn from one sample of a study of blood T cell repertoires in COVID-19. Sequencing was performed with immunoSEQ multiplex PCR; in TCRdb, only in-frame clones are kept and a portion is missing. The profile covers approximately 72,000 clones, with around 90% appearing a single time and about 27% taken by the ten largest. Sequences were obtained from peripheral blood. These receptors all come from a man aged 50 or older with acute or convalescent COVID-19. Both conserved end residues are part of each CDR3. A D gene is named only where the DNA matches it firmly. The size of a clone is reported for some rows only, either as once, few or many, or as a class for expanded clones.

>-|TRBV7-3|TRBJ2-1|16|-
CASSLFEGARGIEQFF
TGTGCCAGCAGCTTATTTGAGGGGGCGCGGGGTATTGAGCAGTTCTTC
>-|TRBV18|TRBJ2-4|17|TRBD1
CASSSGQGAGTKNIQYF
TGTGCCAGCTCATCGGGACAGGGGGCCGGAACCAAAAACATTCAGTACTTC
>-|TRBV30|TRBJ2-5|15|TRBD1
CAWSVVTGGSETQYF
TGTGCCTGGAGTGTAGTGACAGGGGGATCCGAGACCCAGTACTTC
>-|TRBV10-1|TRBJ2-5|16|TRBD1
CASSESDRGDQETQYF
TGCGCCAGCAGTGAGTCGGACAGGGGGGACCAAGAGACCCAGTACTTC
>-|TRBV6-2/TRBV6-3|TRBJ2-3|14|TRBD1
CASSGDRSTDTQYF
TGTGCCAGCAGTGGGGACAGGAGCACAGATACGCAGTATTTT
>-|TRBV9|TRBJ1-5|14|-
CASSVGQTGQPQHF
TGTGCCAGCAGCGTAGGTCAAACGGGTCAGCCCCAGCATTTT
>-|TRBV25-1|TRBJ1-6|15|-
CASREGGRDNSPLHF
TGTGCCAGCAGGGAGGGCGGTCGAGATAATTCACCCCTCCACTTT
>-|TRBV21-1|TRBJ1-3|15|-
CASSKCRGSGNTIYF
TGTGCCAGCAGCAAATGTCGGGGTTCAGGAAACACCATATATTTT
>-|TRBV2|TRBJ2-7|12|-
CASSGDSNEQYF
TGTGCCAGCAGTGGGGACTCCAACGAGCAGTACTTC
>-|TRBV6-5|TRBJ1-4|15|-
CASSYAGEGNEKLFF
TGTGCCAGCAGTTACGCCGGCGAGGGCAATGAAAAACTGTTTTTT
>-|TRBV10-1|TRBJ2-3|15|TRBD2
CASSDLSGGPYTQYF
TGCGCCAGCAGTGATCTTAGCGGGGGGCCTTATACGCAGTATTTT
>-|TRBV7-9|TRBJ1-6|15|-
CASSLYEGGRPPLHF
TGTGCCAGCAGCTTATATGAGGGAGGACGTCCACCCCTCCACTTT
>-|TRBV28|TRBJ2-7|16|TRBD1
CASIPIPGQGKYEQYF
TGTGCCAGCATCCCCATACCCGGACAGGGAAAATACGAGCAGTACTTC
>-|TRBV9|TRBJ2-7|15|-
CASSVGVTPNYEQYF
TGTGCCAGCAGCGTAGGGGTGACACCGAATTACGAGCAGTACTTC
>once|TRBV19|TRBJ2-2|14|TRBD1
CASSPRTGTGELFF
TGTGCCAGTAGTCCGCGGACAGGGACCGGGGAGCTGTTTTTT
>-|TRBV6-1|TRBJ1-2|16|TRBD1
CASSAWTGGANYGYTF
TGTGCCAGCAGTGCTTGGACAGGGGGTGCTAACTATGGCTACACCTTC
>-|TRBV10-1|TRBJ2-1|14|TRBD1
CASSVAGGYNEQFF
TGCGCCAGCAGTGTGGCAGGGGGCTACAATGAGCAGTTCTTC
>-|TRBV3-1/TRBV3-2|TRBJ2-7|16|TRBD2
CASSQDLGTKFHEQYF
TGTGCCAGCAGCCAAGATCTCGGGACTAAGTTTCACGAGCAGTACTTC
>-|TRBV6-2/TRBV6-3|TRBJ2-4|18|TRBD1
CASSYREGGRVAKNIQYF
TGTGCCAGCAGTTACCGGGAAGGGGGCCGAGTAGCCAAAAACATTCAGTACTTC
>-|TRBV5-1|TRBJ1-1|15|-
CASSFLAGMNTEAFF
TGCGCCAGCAGCTTTCTCGCGGGGATGAACACTGAAGCTTTCTTT
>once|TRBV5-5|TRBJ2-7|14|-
CASSLGTPIYEQYF
TGTGCCAGCAGCTTGGGGACACCGATTTACGAGCAGTACTTC